This T cell receptor (beta chain) was sequenced for a study of molecular identifiers for immune sequencing clone quantification. For the study at large: Replicate experiments took RNA from around 18,000 or 91,000 naive CD8 cells, divided it five ways and sequenced four. General study results and limits: In naive cells, under 1% of molecules belonged to clones above 20 RNA copies, against over 99% in effector cells. Spiked Jurkat TCR RNA originating from one cell could reportedly be identified amid one million naive cells.

Each CDR3 protein is one row after TCRdb ran MiXCR on the PCR reads. The sample consists of 600,000 to 650,000 distinct CDR3 sequences, just under 20% of them appearing once. Germline V gene sequence: CDR1 MNHEY, CDR2 SVGAGI. The CDR3 contains 14 residues. Libraries of naive CD8 cells were prepared from 20,000 to 1,000,000 sorted cells using 10%, 30% or 50% RNA. As for this clonotype: Its antigen remains unknown. The junction differs from germline at one of its ends, possibly a read error.

The chain recombines TRBV6-5 with TRBJ2-1; the D call may be TRBD1 or TRBD2 (6 bases each). The clonotype originates from a human donor in good health. Some libraries in this study had Jurkat cell RNA spiked in. Sequenced: naive CD8+ T cells from blood, with Jurkat cell RNA spiked in. The subset here: FACS-sorted CD8+CD4-CCR7+CD45RA+ naive T cells. The CDR3 DNA is TGTGCCAGCAGTTACTCGATTTCGACGGGGGCGATGATCTTC. This sequence encodes CASSYSISTGAMIF.